This TCR beta chain is from a study of blood T cells in healthy people across ages. Findings and caveats of the study: Unsorted PBMCs blocked a conclusive comparison of naive and antigen-experienced cells. Considered underestimates were the diversity estimates obtained from one million T cells.

The study recruited healthy Caucasian donors from Russia who were aged about 6 to 90. Alongside a J-beta primer mix, a sample-barcoded 5' primer served in a second PCR lasting about 7 to 12 cycles. Sequencing recovered at least 2.5 million CDR3-containing paired-end reads from each sample. Each CDR3 protein gets one entry after TCRdb re-called the 5' RACE reads with MiXCR. The sample lists 650,000 to 1,000,000 distinct CDR3 sequences, 35% to 40% occurring once. Comment on this clonotype: Its matching antigen is unknown.

V was trimmed by 4 bases and J by 0 bases, leaving 12 bases between them. The CDR3 consists of 15 residues. Germline V lookup: CDR1 SGHNT, CDR2 YYREEE (reference sequence). The sample comprised blood. The chain is built from TRBV5-4 and TRBJ2-3; D tentatively reads TRBD1 or TRBD2 (5 bases each). The receptor comes from a man aged 18 to 35 in good health. CDR3 sequence reads: CASSPGWGSTDTQYF. CDR3 coding DNA: TGTGCCAGCAGCCCCGGCTGGGGGAGCACAGATACGCAGTATTTT.